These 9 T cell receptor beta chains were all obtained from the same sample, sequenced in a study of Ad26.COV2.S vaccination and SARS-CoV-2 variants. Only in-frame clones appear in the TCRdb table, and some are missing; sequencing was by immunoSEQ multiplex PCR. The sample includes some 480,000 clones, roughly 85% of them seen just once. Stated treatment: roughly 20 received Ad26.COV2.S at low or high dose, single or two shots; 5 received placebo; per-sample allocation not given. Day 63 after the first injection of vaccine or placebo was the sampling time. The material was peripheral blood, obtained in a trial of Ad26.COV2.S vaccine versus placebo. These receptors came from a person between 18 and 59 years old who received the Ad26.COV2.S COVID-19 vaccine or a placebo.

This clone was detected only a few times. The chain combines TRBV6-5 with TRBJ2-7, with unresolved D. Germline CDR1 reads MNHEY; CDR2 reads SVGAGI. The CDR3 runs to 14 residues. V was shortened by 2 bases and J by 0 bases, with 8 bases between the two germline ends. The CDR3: CASSYGPGSYEQYF. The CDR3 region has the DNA TGTGCCAGCAGTTACGGACCGGGCTCCTACGAGCAGTACTTC.

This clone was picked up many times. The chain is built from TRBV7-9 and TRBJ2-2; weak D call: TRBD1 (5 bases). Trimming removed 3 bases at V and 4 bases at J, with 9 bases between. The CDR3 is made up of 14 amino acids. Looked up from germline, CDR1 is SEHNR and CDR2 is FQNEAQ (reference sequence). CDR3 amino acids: CASSLGQITGELFF. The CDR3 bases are TGTGCCAGCAGCTTGGGGCAGATCACCGGGGAGCTGTTTTTT.

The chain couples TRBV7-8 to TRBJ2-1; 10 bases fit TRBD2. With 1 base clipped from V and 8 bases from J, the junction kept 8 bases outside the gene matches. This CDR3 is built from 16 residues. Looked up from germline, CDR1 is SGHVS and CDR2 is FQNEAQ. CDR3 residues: CASSLEGLAGVDEQFF. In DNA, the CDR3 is TGTGCCAGCAGCTTAGAGGGTCTAGCGGGAGTGGATGAGCAGTTCTTC.

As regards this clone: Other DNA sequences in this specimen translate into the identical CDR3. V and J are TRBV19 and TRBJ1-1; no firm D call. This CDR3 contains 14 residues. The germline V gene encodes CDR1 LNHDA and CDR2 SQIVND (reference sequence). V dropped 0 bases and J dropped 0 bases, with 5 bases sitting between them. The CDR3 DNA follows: TGTGCCAGTAGTATAGATCGAGTGAACACTGAAGCTTTCTTT. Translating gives CASSIDRVNTEAFF.

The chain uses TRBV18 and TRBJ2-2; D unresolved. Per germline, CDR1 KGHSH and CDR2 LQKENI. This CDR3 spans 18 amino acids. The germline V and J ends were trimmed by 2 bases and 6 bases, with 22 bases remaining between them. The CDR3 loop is CASSPFLPRVGYSGELFF. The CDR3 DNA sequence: TGTGCCAGCTCACCATTTTTGCCCAGAGTGGGGTATTCCGGGGAGCTGTTTTTT.

In DNA, the CDR3 is TGTGCCAGTATTAGGGGGGCGGGAGCTGGGGCCAACGTCCTGACTTTC. Translation: CASIRGAGAGANVLTF. This chain connects TRBV19 to TRBJ2-6; TRBD2 is a possible D gene (7 bases). The V end lost 7 bases, the J end lost 2 bases, and 15 bases lay between the germline ends. The CDR3 contains 16 residues. The germline V gene encodes CDR1 LNHDA and CDR2 SQIVND (reference sequence).

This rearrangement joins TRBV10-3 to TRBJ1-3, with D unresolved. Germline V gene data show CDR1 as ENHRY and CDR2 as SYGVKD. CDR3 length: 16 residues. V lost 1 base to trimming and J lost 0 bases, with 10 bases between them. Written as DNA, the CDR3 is TGTGCCATCAGTGAGTTTGTGGCCTACTCTGGAAACACCATATATTTT. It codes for CAISEFVAYSGNTIYF.

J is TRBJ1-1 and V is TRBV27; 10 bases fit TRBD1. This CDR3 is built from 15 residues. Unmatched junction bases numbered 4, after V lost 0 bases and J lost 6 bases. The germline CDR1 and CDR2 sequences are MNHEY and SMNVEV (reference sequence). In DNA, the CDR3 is TGTGCCAGCAGTTTATCGGACAGGGGGATTGCTGAAGCTTTCTTT. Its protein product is CASSLSDRGIAEAFF.

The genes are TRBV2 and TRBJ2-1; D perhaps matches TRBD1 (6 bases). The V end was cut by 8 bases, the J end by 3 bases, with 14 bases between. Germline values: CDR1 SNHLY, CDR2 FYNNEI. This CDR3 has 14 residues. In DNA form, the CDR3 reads TGTGCCAGCTCTCGTCAGGGGAACTACAATGAGCAGTTCTTC. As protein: CASSRQGNYNEQFF.